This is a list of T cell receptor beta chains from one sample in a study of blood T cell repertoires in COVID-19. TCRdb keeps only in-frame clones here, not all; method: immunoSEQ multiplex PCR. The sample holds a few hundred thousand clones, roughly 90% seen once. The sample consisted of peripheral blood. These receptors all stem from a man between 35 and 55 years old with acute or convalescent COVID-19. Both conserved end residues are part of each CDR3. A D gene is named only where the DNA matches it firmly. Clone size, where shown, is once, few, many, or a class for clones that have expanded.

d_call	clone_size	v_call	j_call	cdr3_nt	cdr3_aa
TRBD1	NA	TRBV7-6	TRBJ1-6	TGTGCCAGCAGCCCAAGGGACAGGGGAAGTTCACCCCTCCACTTT	CASSPRDRGSSPLHF
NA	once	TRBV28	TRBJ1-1	TGTGCCCTAAGCCGACCGGGACAAAGGAACACTGAAGCTTTCTTT	CALSRPGQRNTEAFF
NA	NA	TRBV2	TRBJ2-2	TGTGCCAGCAGCCCTCAGGGTGCCGGGGAGCTGTTTTTT	CASSPQGAGELFF
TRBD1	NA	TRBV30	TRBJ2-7	TGTGCCTGGAGTGACCCCGGGACAGGAAAAACCGAGCAGTACTTC	CAWSDPGTGKTEQYF
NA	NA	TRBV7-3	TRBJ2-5	TGTGCCAGCAGCTTATTCGGGTCCGGTCAAGAGACCCAGTACTTC	CASSLFGSGQETQYF
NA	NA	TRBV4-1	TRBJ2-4	TGCGCCAGCAGCCAAGTCGGTATCGGCAAAAACATTCAGTACTTC	CASSQVGIGKNIQYF
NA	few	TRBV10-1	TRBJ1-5	TGCGCCAGCTGGGGGCCTCGACCGAATCAGCCCCAGCATTTT	CASWGPRPNQPQHF
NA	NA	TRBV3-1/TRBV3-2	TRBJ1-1	TGTGCCAGCAGCCAAGAGATCGGGGTTTTGGGGAACACTGAAGCTTTCTTT	CASSQEIGVLGNTEAFF
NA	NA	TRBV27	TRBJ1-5	TGTGCCAGCAGTTTATGGCAGGGTAGCAATCAGCCCCAGCATTTT	CASSLWQGSNQPQHF
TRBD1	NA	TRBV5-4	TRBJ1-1	TGTGCCAGCAGCTCGGGACAGGGAAACACTGAAGCTTTCTTT	CASSSGQGNTEAFF
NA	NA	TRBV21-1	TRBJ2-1	TGTGCCAGCAGCAGGGTAACGACAGACAAGTACAATGAGCAGTTCTTC	CASSRVTTDKYNEQFF
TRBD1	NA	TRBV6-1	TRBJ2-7	TGTGCCAGCAGTGAAGCACAGGGGTTCTACGAGCAGTACTTC	CASSEAQGFYEQYF
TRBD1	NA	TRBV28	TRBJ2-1	TGTGCCAGCAGTTTGTCATGGGACAGGGGAAACCGAGTTAACTCCTACAATGAGCAGTTCTTC	CASSLSWDRGNRVNSYNEQFF
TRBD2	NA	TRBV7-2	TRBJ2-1	TGTGCTAGCAGCTCGCAGCGGGGCGGAAAGCAGTTCTTC	CASSSQRGGKQFF
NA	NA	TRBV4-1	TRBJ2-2	TGCGCCAGCAGCCAAGTCTCATCATCGGGGACCGGGGAGCTGTTTTTT	CASSQVSSSGTGELFF
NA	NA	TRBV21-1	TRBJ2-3	TGTGCCAGACCCCTTCGTTTGGGGGGTTCCCCCACAGATACGCAGTATTTT	CARPLRLGGSPTDTQYF
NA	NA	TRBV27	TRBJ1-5	TGTGCCAGCAGTCGCGTTAATCAGCCCCAGCATTTT	CASSRVNQPQHF